These T cell receptor beta chains were read from a single sample in a study of blood T cell repertoires in COVID-19. Generated by immunoSEQ multiplex PCR, the TCRdb table keeps only in-frame clones and is missing some. The sample yields 65,000 to 70,000 clones, roughly four fifths seen once. Sequencing used peripheral blood. The receptors were sampled from a woman aged 55-69 years with acute or convalescent COVID-19. CDR3s include the opening cysteine and the closing phenylalanine or tryptophan. Fields, in order: J gene, D gene, CDR3 length, V gene, clone size, CDR3 protein, CDR3 DNA. D genes are given only for firm matches. Size is omitted from some rows. Given values are once, few, many or a class for expanded clones.

TRBJ2-1,TRBD2,17,TRBV9,-,CASSVQSLAGEGNEQFF,TGTGCCAGCAGCGTCCAATCACTAGCGGGGGAGGGTAATGAGCAGTTCTTC
TRBJ2-3,TRBD1,15,TRBV9,-,CASRAIGQGTDTQYF,TGTGCCAGCAGAGCCATTGGACAGGGCACAGATACGCAGTATTTT
TRBJ2-1,-,15,TRBV6-5,-,CASSHIKYTNNEQFF,TGTGCCAGCAGCCACATCAAGTACACGAACAATGAGCAGTTCTTC
TRBJ1-2,-,13,TRBV5-4,-,CASSLDRNYGYTF,TGTGCCAGCAGCTTGGACAGGAACTATGGCTACACCTTC
TRBJ1-2,-,14,TRBV19,-,CASSIGRKGKGYTF,TGTGCCAGTAGTATAGGTCGTAAGGGGAAAGGTTACACCTTC
TRBJ1-5,-,15,TRBV24-1,-,CATSGTGPLNQPQHF,TGTGCCACCAGTGGAACAGGTCCTTTAAATCAGCCCCAGCATTTT
TRBJ1-1,TRBD1,14,TRBV29-1,-,CSAIQGARSTEAFF,TGCAGCGCGATACAGGGGGCGCGGAGCACTGAAGCTTTCTTT
TRBJ2-7,TRBD1,16,TRBV6-1,-,CASSEAPTGAPYEQYF,TGTGCCAGCAGTGAAGCCCCAACAGGGGCCCCCTACGAGCAGTACTTC
TRBJ1-2,-,13,TRBV11-2,once,CASSPRGLYGYTF,TGTGCCAGCAGCCCACGGGGTCTTTATGGCTACACCTTC
TRBJ2-7,TRBD2,13,TRBV9,-,CASSLLTSDKQYF,TGTGCCAGCAGCTTACTGACTAGCGACAAGCAGTACTTC
TRBJ2-3,TRBD2,17,TRBV11-2,-,CASSLLAGGRFTDTQYF,TGTGCCAGCAGCTTATTAGCGGGGGGCCGTTTCACAGATACGCAGTATTTT
TRBJ1-1,TRBD1,15,TRBV4-2,-,CASSLVGQLNTEAFF,TGTGCCAGCAGCCTCGTGGGACAGCTGAACACTGAAGCTTTCTTT
TRBJ2-6,-,15,TRBV5-1,once,CASSLAVPGANVLTF,TGCGCCAGCAGCTTGGCAGTACCTGGGGCCAACGTCCTGACTTTC
TRBJ2-1,TRBD2,18,TRBV5-1,once,CASSWGAGTSKSYNEQFF,TGCGCCAGCAGCTGGGGCGCCGGGACTAGCAAATCCTACAATGAGCAGTTCTTC
TRBJ2-5,TRBD1,13,TRBV15,-,CATSRALGQGNDF,TGTGCCACCAGCAGAGCCTTGGGACAGGGTAACGACTTC
TRBJ1-6,-,15,TRBV7-2,-,CASSLGPPNNSPLHF,TGTGCCAGCAGCTTAGGGCCCCCCAATAATTCACCCCTCCACTTT
TRBJ2-7,-,12,TRBV12-3/TRBV12-4,-,CASSFTGVEQYF,TGTGCCAGCAGTTTTACGGGGGTCGAGCAGTACTTC
TRBJ2-5,TRBD2,18,TRBV5-5,-,CASSPQRGSGGDQETQYF,TGTGCCAGCAGCCCCCAACGTGGTAGCGGGGGGGACCAAGAGACCCAGTACTTC
TRBJ1-2,-,14,TRBV5-1,-,CASSADRSNYGYTF,TGCGCCAGCAGCGCTGACAGGTCTAACTATGGCTACACCTTC
TRBJ2-1,TRBD2,17,TRBV7-2,-,CASRPRQGLAGANEQFF,TGTGCCAGCAGACCACGCCAGGGGCTAGCGGGGGCTAATGAGCAGTTCTTC
TRBJ2-7,-,14,TRBV6-5,once,CASKFTGSFYEQYF,TGTGCCAGCAAATTTACAGGGAGTTTCTACGAGCAGTACTTC
TRBJ2-7,TRBD1,15,TRBV14,-,CASSPAETGGFEQYF,TGTGCCAGCAGCCCCGCGGAGACAGGGGGCTTCGAGCAGTACTTC
TRBJ2-7,TRBD1,14,TRBV5-8,-,CASSSTGGVYEQYF,TGTGCCAGCAGCTCGACAGGGGGCGTGTACGAGCAGTACTTC
TRBJ2-3,-,15,TRBV5-1,-,CASSLEEGATDTQYF,TGCGCCAGCAGCTTGGAGGAGGGGGCCACAGATACGCAGTATTTT
TRBJ2-2,TRBD2,15,TRBV6-5,-,CASGYGGATTGELFF,TGTGCCAGCGGATACGGGGGGGCCACCACCGGGGAGCTGTTTTTT
TRBJ1-2,-,14,TRBV6-1,-,CASSEAPRGHGYTF,TGTGCCAGCAGTGAAGCCCCCAGGGGCCATGGCTACACCTTC
TRBJ1-1,-,15,TRBV5-6,-,CASSLGSVGGTEAFF,TGTGCCAGCAGCTTGGGGTCGGTAGGAGGCACTGAAGCTTTCTTT
TRBJ1-2,-,14,TRBV19,-,CASSREGVNYGYTF,TGTGCCAGTAGTAGAGAGGGAGTTAACTATGGCTACACCTTC
TRBJ2-1,TRBD2,16,TRBV7-8,-,CASSLASGALYNEQFF,TGTGCCAGCAGCTTAGCGAGCGGGGCGCTCTACAATGAGCAGTTCTTC
TRBJ2-7,-,13,TRBV15,-,CATSRDRGYEQYF,TGTGCCACCAGCAGAGACCGGGGCTACGAGCAGTACTTC
TRBJ1-1,-,14,TRBV13,-,CASSPPARRTEAFF,TGTGCCAGCAGCCCCCCGGCCCGGAGGACTGAAGCTTTCTTT
TRBJ2-1,TRBD2,11,TRBV19,-,CATGLAGGQFF,TGTGCCACGGGACTAGCGGGGGGCCAGTTCTTC
TRBJ1-2,TRBD1,13,TRBV10-2,-,CASSQGADYGYTF,TGCGCCAGCTCTCAGGGGGCGGACTATGGCTACACCTTC
TRBJ1-1,-,14,TRBV5-4,-,CASSLEAGGTEAFF,TGTGCCAGCAGCTTGGAAGCGGGAGGTACTGAAGCTTTCTTT
TRBJ2-1,TRBD1,13,TRBV19,-,CASIGTGESEQFF,TGTGCCAGTATCGGGACAGGGGAGAGTGAGCAGTTCTTC